This T cell receptor (beta chain) came from a study of graft-versus-host responses after intestinal transplantation. Measured with immunoSEQ multiplex PCR; TCRdb has only the in-frame clones, and not every one. The sample includes about 36,000 clones, roughly 95% of them seen just once. As concerns this clone: Its antigen is undetermined.

Looked up from germline, CDR1 is MNHNS and CDR2 is SASEGT. V trimming: 3 bases; J trimming: 2 bases; junction bases outside the gene matches: 3. CDR3 length: 15 amino acids. The material sequenced was unstimulated CD4+ T cells sorted from spleen or lymph node cells, taken before transplant. The clonotype originates from a human donor who was the organ donor for an intestinal transplant. The chain joins TRBV6-1 to TRBJ1-5, with 8 nucleotides matching TRBD1. CDR3 DNA sequence: TGTGCCAGCAGTGAGATGACAGGGGGCAATCAGCCCCAGCATTTT. Translating gives CASSEMTGGNQPQHF.